Below, 12 T cell receptor beta chains from the same sample are listed, as sequenced in a study of T cell changes during pregnancy in multiple sclerosis. Here immunoSEQ multiplex PCR was the method, and the copy in TCRdb shows in-frame clones only, minus some. The sample includes some 77,000 clones, just over 90% of them seen just once. The sample here was peripheral blood, taken after pregnancy. These receptors were collected from a female donor in good health, enrolled as a control in a pregnancy study.

The sample holds one count of this clone. The rearrangement links TRBV20-1 to TRBJ2-7, with D hard to call. The CDR3 has 10 residues. Germline CDR1 is DFQATT and CDR2 is SNEGSKA (reference sequence). V lost 4 bases and J lost 3, with 4 bases in between. The CDR3, as DNA: TGCAGTGCTACGGGCTACGAGCAGTACTTC. Translated, it gives CSATGYEQYF.

The CDR3 coding sequence is TGTGCCAGCCTCGCCTCCGGGACAGACTATGGCTACACCTTC. Protein product: CASLASGTDYGYTF. V usage is TRBV19 and J usage is TRBJ1-2; TRBD1 matches 7 bases. J lost 3 bases, V lost 9 bases, and 10 bases had no gene match. The CDR3 length is 14 residues. Per germline, CDR1 LNHDA and CDR2 SQIVND (reference sequence).

The sample holds a few counts of this clone. The V gene is TRBV6-1, the J gene TRBJ1-2; tentative D call: TRBD1 (6 bases). Between the trimmed V and J ends, which lost 5 bases and 0 bases, there was a span of 13 bases. The germline CDR1 and CDR2 sequences are MNHNS and SASEGT. This CDR3 comprises 15 residues. CDR3 nucleotide sequence: TGTGCCAGCAGTTTGGCGGGGGCCCCTAACTATGGCTACACCTTC. It translates to CASSLAGAPNYGYTF.

The J gene is TRBJ2-7, the V gene TRBV4-3; 13 nucleotides agree with TRBD2. J was trimmed by 5 bases and V by 3 bases; bases with no gene match: 7. CDR3 length: 16 amino acids. The germline gives CDR1 LGHNA, CDR2 YSLEER. In DNA form, the CDR3 reads TGCGCCAGCAGCCATGGACTAGCGGGAGCCGGGGACGAGCAGTACTTC. Translated, it gives CASSHGLAGAGDEQYF.

The V gene is TRBV10-1, the J gene TRBJ1-1, with D unclear. The CDR3 extends over 14 amino acids. V gave up 2 bases and J gave up 3 bases, with 10 bases separating them. Germline V CDR1 and CDR2: WNHNN, SYGVQD (reference sequence). CDR3 in amino acids: CASSENSGDTEAFF. CDR3 sequence (DNA): TGCGCCAGCAGTGAGAACTCCGGGGACACTGAAGCTTTCTTT.

This rearrangement joins TRBV7-9 to TRBJ1-1; 9 bases are a match to TRBD1. With 5 bases clipped from V and 2 bases from J, the junction kept 9 bases outside the gene matches. This CDR3 spans 16 amino acids. Germline V gene sequence: CDR1 SEHNR, CDR2 FQNEAQ (reference sequence). The CDR3 DNA sequence: TGTGCCAGCAGCACCCGGACAGGGGCGCTAAACACTGAAGCTTTCTTT. Protein sequence: CASSTRTGALNTEAFF. The full variable domain, with the rest looked up from reference TRBV7-9 and TRBJ1-1, is DTGVSQNPRHKITKRGQNVTFRCDPISEHNRLYWYRQTLGQGPEFLTYFQNEAQLEKSRLLSDRFSAERPKGSFSTLEIQRTEQGDSAMYLCASSTRTGALNTEAFFGQGTRLTVV.

The CDR3 sequence: CASSAAGGGVDEQFF. CDR3 nucleotides: TGTGCCAGCAGCGCAGCGGGGGGCGGGGTCGATGAGCAGTTCTTC. V gene TRBV9 combines with J gene TRBJ2-1; 9 bases map to TRBD2. J was trimmed by 8 bases and V by 3 bases; bases with no gene match: 9. Germline CDR1 and CDR2: SGDLS and YYNGEE. CDR3 length equals 15 residues.

The chain is built from TRBV28 and TRBJ1-2, with D unresolved. With 5 bases removed from V and 2 bases from J, the gap between germline ends came to 9 bases. Germline V lookup: CDR1 MDHEN, CDR2 SYDVKM. The CDR3 sequence is 13 residues long. The chain's CDR3 is CASSLPQNYGYTF. CDR3 DNA sequence: TGTGCCAGCAGTCTGCCCCAGAACTATGGCTACACCTTC.

The chain carries TRBV5-4 and TRBJ1-1; no firm D call. Trimming took off 2 bases at V and 11 bases at J, with 13 bases between the two ends. This CDR3 is 12 amino acids long. CDR1 is SGHNT, CDR2 YYREEE, per germline (reference sequence). This CDR3 is CASSFPPREAFF. The CDR3 nucleotides read TGTGCCAGCAGCTTTCCCCCTAGGGAGGCTTTCTTT.

Only one count was recorded for this clone. The rearrangement joins TRBV30 to TRBJ2-4; D is perhaps TRBD1 (5 bases). Germline V gene sequence: CDR1 GTSNPN, CDR2 SVGIG (reference sequence). Between the trimmed V and J ends, which lost 8 bases and 6 bases, there was a span of 14 bases. There are 12 residues in the CDR3. The CDR3 is CAGAQASNIQYF. Here the CDR3 DNA reads TGTGCCGGGGCCCAAGCGTCAAACATTCAGTACTTC. The full variable domain, rest sourced from reference TRBV30 and TRBJ2-4, is SQTIHQWPATLVQPVGSPLSLECTVEGTSNPNLYWYRQAAGRGLQLLFYSVGIGQISSEVPQNLSASRPQDRQFILSSKKLLLSDSGFYLCAGAQASNIQYFGAGTRLSVL.

This sequence joins TRBV28 and TRBJ2-2; D might be TRBD1 (6 bases). Germline loops: CDR1 MDHEN, CDR2 SYDVKM. This CDR3 region has 12 residues. Trimming pared 11 bases from V and 3 bases from J, leaving 10 bases between. CDR3 protein: CACQGYTGELFF. The CDR3, as DNA: TGTGCCTGTCAGGGGTACACCGGGGAGCTGTTTTTT.

V usage is TRBV28 and J usage is TRBJ2-7; 10 nucleotides agree with TRBD2. Trimming took 5 bases from V and 7 from J; bases not matched to a gene: 11. Looked up from germline, CDR1 is MDHEN and CDR2 is SYDVKM. CDR3 length: 15 residues. CDR3 sequence reads: CASSLGTSDVGEQYF. The DNA of the CDR3 is TGTGCCAGCAGTCTCGGGACTAGCGACGTTGGGGAGCAGTACTTC.